The 24 T cell receptor beta chains below all came from one sample that was sequenced in a study of T-cell reconstitution after alpha-beta-depleted transplantation in children. As it was prepared, the TCRbeta library received unique molecular identifiers. MiXCR was run by TCRdb on the PCR reads, yielding one entry per CDR3 protein. The repertoire holds approximately 400,000 distinct CDR3 sequences, with about a tenth as singletons. Source: PBMCs from the stem cell graft donor, taken from the stem cell graft. These receptors were obtained from a human donor who donated a stem cell graft to a child with acute myeloid leukemia.

This clonotype has at least ten counts. V is TRBV5-6 and J is TRBJ2-7, with TRBD1 as a possible D gene (5 bases). CDR1 and CDR2 (germline): SGHDT, YYEEEE. With 0 bases removed from V and 3 bases from J, the gap between germline ends came to 7 bases. This CDR3 is built from 13 residues. CDR3 in DNA: TGTGCCAGCAGCTTGGCAGGGTTCTACGAGCAGTACTTC. Translating gives CASSLAGFYEQYF.

As to this clonotype: This could be a read error, since a much larger clone is one nucleotide away. The chain links TRBV20-1 to TRBJ2-4, with TRBD2 matching 10 bases. Germline V gives CDR1 DFQATT, CDR2 SNEGSKA (reference sequence). Unmatched junction bases numbered 19, after V lost 3 bases and J lost 11 bases. The CDR3 is 17 amino acids. The CDR3 DNA is TGCAGTGCTAGCGGAGTGGGGGCTAGCGGGAGTGGGTACGTTCAGTACTTC. Residues: CSASGVGASGSGYVQYF.

This clonotype showed up many times. The rearrangement uses TRBV12-3 or TRBV12-4 and TRBJ2-1; 9 nucleotides agree with TRBD1. CDR3 length: 14 residues. The trim removed 4 bases at V and 8 bases at J, leaving 6 bases unmatched. CDR3 nucleotides: TGTGCCAGCAGTTGGGACAGGGTTTCCGATGAGCAGTTCTTC. This encodes CASSWDRVSDEQFF.

The rearrangement uses TRBV12-3 or TRBV12-4 and TRBJ1-2; D not certain. The CDR3 loop spans 15 amino acids. Deletions cut 6 bases from V and 4 bases from J, with 18 bases between. The CDR3 protein is CASSPSRRPSYGYTF. The CDR3 DNA reads TGTGCCAGCAGCCCAAGCCGTCGGCCCTCCTATGGCTACACCTTC.

This clonotype was picked up a small number of times. The rearrangement uses TRBV12-3 or TRBV12-4 and TRBJ2-4; maybe TRBD1 (7 bases). V lost 1 base to trimming and J lost 6 bases, with 10 bases between them. The CDR3 has 14 residues. The CDR3 sequence is CASSLGQGGNIQYF. Here the CDR3 DNA reads TGTGCCAGCAGTTTAGGCCAGGGGGGAAACATTCAGTACTTC.

The chain is built from TRBV4-1 and TRBJ1-1, with unresolved D. V lost 0 bases and J lost 4, with 9 bases in between. CDR1 MGHRA and CDR2 YSYEKL come from the germline V gene. The CDR3 runs 14 residues. CDR3 amino acids: CASSQDAGPTEAFF. In nucleotides, the CDR3 is TGCGCCAGCAGCCAAGATGCGGGTCCCACTGAAGCTTTCTTT.

The chain is built from TRBV12-3 or TRBV12-4 and TRBJ1-5; 7 bases are shared with TRBD1. This CDR3 contains 17 residues. The V gene end was trimmed by 1 base and the J gene end by 4 bases; junction bases not matched to a gene: 10. CDR3 region: CASSLEITGASNQPQHF. The DNA of the CDR3 is TGTGCCAGCAGTTTAGAAATAACAGGGGCCTCTAATCAGCCCCAGCATTTT.

The chain carries TRBV20-1 and TRBJ2-1; 11 nucleotides line up with TRBD2. Germline V gene lookup returns CDR1 DFQATT and CDR2 SNEGSKA (reference sequence). V shed 5 bases, J shed 7 bases, and the junction held 13 bases outside the gene matches. CDR3 length: 16 residues. CDR3 DNA sequence: TGCAGTGCTGACGACCCAGGGACTAGCGGAGGTAATGAGCAGTTCTTC. Amino acid sequence: CSADDPGTSGGNEQFF.

The chain joins TRBV20-1 to TRBJ1-1; perhaps TRBD1 as D (5 bases). Germline CDR1 and CDR2: DFQATT and SNEGSKA (reference sequence). CDR3 length: 14 residues. V lost 3 bases to trimming and J lost 7 bases, with 18 bases between them. DNA for the CDR3: TGCAGTGCTAGGGCACGACAGCCCCGGCATGAAGCTTTCTTT. This encodes CSARARQPRHEAFF.

In this sample, this clonotype turned up many times. V usage is TRBV20-1 and J usage is TRBJ2-3; 9 nucleotides agree with TRBD2. The CDR3 contains 16 residues. The V gene end was trimmed by 3 bases and the J gene end by 4 bases; junction bases not matched to a gene: 11. Germline V gene data show CDR1 as DFQATT and CDR2 as SNEGSKA (reference sequence). The CDR3 loop is CSASPVGGGAPDTQYF. The CDR3 DNA reads as TGCAGTGCTAGCCCCGTGGGCGGGGGGGCCCCAGATACGCAGTATTTT.

The chain combines TRBV20-1 with TRBJ2-1, with D perhaps TRBD2 (5 bases). This CDR3 is built from 13 residues. Germline CDR1 is DFQATT and CDR2 is SNEGSKA (reference sequence). V was trimmed by 0 bases and J by 8 bases, leaving 11 bases between them. This CDR3 is CSAREGAWYEQFF. The CDR3 DNA sequence: TGCAGTGCTAGAGAGGGAGCCTGGTATGAGCAGTTCTTC.

This chain links TRBV3-1 with TRBJ2-1; 12 bases map to TRBD2. Germline V CDR1 and CDR2: LGHDT, YNNKEL (reference sequence). Trimming cost V 0 bases and J 9 bases; bases outside gene matches: 6. This CDR3 spans 16 amino acids. Here the CDR3 reads CASSQDRLAGGVEQFF. The CDR3 DNA reads as TGTGCCAGCAGCCAAGATCGGCTAGCGGGAGGGGTTGAGCAGTTCTTC.

This clonotype was counted a few times. This chain connects TRBV28 to TRBJ2-7; D might be TRBD2 (5 bases). Germline V CDR1 and CDR2: MDHEN, SYDVKM. The CDR3 totals 16 residues. Between the trimmed V and J ends, which lost 2 bases and 0 bases, there was a span of 14 bases. In DNA form, the CDR3 reads TGTGCCAGCAGTTTACCCCACGGGGTAGGCTCCTACGAGCAGTACTTC. This translates into CASSLPHGVGSYEQYF. Supplemented by reference TRBV28 and TRBJ2-7, the full variable domain reads DVKVTQSSRYLVKRTGEKVFLECVQDMDHENMFWYRQDPGLGLRLIYFSYDVKMKEKGDIPEGYSVSREKKERFSLILESASTNQTSMYLCASSLPHGVGSYEQYFGPGTRLTVT.

This clonotype has just a few counts. V and J are TRBV5-1 and TRBJ2-1; no clear D. The CDR3 has 12 amino acids. Germline loops: CDR1 SGHRS, CDR2 YFSETQ. The germline V and J ends were trimmed by 4 bases and 13 bases, with 15 bases remaining between them. The CDR3 DNA follows: TGCGCCAGCAGCCCCTTTGTTGGTCGTCAGTTCTTC. The encoded protein is CASSPFVGRQFF.

This clonotype was counted many times. This chain links TRBV12-3 or TRBV12-4 with TRBJ2-7, with 10 bases fitting TRBD1. The junction had 3 bases not matched to a gene; V was cut back by 5 bases and J by 2 bases. The CDR3 covers 14 residues. The DNA for the CDR3 is TGTGCCAGCAGTCCCGGGACAGGGGCCTACGAGCAGTACTTC. It translates to CASSPGTGAYEQYF.

This clonotype was detected once. The genes are TRBV2 and TRBJ2-1; tentative D call: TRBD2 (5 bases). The germline V gene has CDR1 SNHLY and CDR2 FYNNEI. This CDR3 is 15 amino acids long. V lost 8 bases to trimming and J lost 7 bases, with 21 bases between them. CDR3 region: CASSTMGSRRNEQFF. The CDR3 DNA sequence: TGTGCCAGCTCAACAATGGGGAGTCGACGAAATGAGCAGTTCTTC.

This clonotype was seen a few times. The V gene is TRBV18, the J gene TRBJ2-4, with TRBD1 matching 9 bases. This CDR3 contains 13 residues. CDR1 is KGHSH and CDR2 is LQKENI in the germline V gene. Trimming took 6 bases from V and 8 from J; bases not matched to a gene: 5. CDR3 amino acids: CASSKDRGDIQYF. The CDR3, as DNA: TGTGCCAGCTCCAAGGACAGGGGAGACATTCAGTACTTC.

This clonotype was observed a handful of times. The rearrangement joins TRBV7-2 to TRBJ2-7, with D hard to call. CDR1 and CDR2 (germline): SGHTA, FQGNSA. V lost 4 bases and J 0 bases, leaving 10 bases between the germline ends. This CDR3 has 14 amino acids. DNA of the CDR3: TGTGCCAGCAGCTATGCTTGGAGCTCCTACGAGCAGTACTTC. The encoded protein is CASSYAWSSYEQYF.

Of note for this clonotype: One junction end disagrees with the germline gene, perhaps due to a read error. J is TRBJ2-3 and V is TRBV29-1; 9 bases line up with TRBD2. The CDR3 consists of 15 residues. Per germline, CDR1 SQVTM and CDR2 ANQGSEA. The CDR3, as DNA: TGCAGCGTCGAAGGGAGCGGGGGGCCCACAGATACGCAGTATTTT. Amino acid sequence: CSVEGSGGPTDTQYF.

This clonotype was counted only a few times. This chain uses TRBV9 with TRBJ1-3, with TRBD1 identical over 9 bases. J was trimmed by 0 bases and V by 2 bases; bases with no gene match: 6. Germline values: CDR1 SGDLS, CDR2 YYNGEE. This CDR3 has 17 amino acids. The CDR3 reads CASSVTGTGHSGNTIYF. CDR3 in DNA: TGTGCCAGCAGCGTGACCGGGACAGGGCACTCTGGAAACACCATATATTTT.

This clonotype showed up just a few times. This sequence joins TRBV20-1 and TRBJ2-1; 15 bases line up with TRBD2. The CDR3 runs 15 residues. CDR1 and CDR2 from the germline V gene are DFQATT and SNEGSKA (reference sequence). V lost 4 bases, J lost 9 bases, and 7 bases stayed unmatched. The CDR3: CSATGLAGGPSEQFF. The CDR3 nucleotides are TGCAGTGCTACAGGACTAGCGGGAGGGCCAAGTGAGCAGTTCTTC.

V gene TRBV5-4 combines with J gene TRBJ2-5, with D perhaps matching TRBD1 (5 bases). Per the germline V gene, CDR1 is SGHNT and CDR2 is YYREEE (reference sequence). V was clipped by 2 bases and J by 2 bases, with 10 bases between them. This CDR3 is built from 14 residues. CDR3 sequence (DNA): TGTGCCAGCAGCTTACAGGTGTCGCAAGAGACCCAGTACTTC. Its translation: CASSLQVSQETQYF.

This clonotype appeared many times. The chain links TRBV3-1 to TRBJ2-3; D is uncertain. CDR1 is LGHDT and CDR2 is YNNKEL in the germline V gene (reference sequence). This CDR3 is built from 11 residues. Trimming left V 0 bases short and J 10 bases short, with 5 bases between. The CDR3 region has the DNA TGTGCCAGCAGCCAAGATCTCTCGCAGTATTTT. This translates into CASSQDLSQYF.

This clonotype was seen repeatedly, ten times or more. This chain links TRBV4-2 with TRBJ2-3; TRBD2 might be the D (7 bases). Germline values: CDR1 LGHNA, CDR2 YNFKEQ. The ends were cut back, 2 bases at V and 0 bases at J, with 15 bases in the middle. CDR3 length equals 17 residues. CDR3 in amino acids: CASSQHAGADSTDTQYF. CDR3 nucleotides: TGTGCCAGCAGCCAACACGCGGGGGCCGATAGCACAGATACGCAGTATTTT.